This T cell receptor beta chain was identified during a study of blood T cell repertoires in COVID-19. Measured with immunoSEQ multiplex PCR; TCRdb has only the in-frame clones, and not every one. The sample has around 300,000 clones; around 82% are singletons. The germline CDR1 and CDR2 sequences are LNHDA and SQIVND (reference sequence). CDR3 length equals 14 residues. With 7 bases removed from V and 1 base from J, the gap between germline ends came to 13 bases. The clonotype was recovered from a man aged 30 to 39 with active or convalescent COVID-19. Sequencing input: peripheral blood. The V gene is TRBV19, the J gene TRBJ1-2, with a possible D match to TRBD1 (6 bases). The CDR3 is CASTPGTFNYGYTF. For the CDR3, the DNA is TGTGCCAGTACCCCCGGGACATTTAACTATGGCTACACCTTC.